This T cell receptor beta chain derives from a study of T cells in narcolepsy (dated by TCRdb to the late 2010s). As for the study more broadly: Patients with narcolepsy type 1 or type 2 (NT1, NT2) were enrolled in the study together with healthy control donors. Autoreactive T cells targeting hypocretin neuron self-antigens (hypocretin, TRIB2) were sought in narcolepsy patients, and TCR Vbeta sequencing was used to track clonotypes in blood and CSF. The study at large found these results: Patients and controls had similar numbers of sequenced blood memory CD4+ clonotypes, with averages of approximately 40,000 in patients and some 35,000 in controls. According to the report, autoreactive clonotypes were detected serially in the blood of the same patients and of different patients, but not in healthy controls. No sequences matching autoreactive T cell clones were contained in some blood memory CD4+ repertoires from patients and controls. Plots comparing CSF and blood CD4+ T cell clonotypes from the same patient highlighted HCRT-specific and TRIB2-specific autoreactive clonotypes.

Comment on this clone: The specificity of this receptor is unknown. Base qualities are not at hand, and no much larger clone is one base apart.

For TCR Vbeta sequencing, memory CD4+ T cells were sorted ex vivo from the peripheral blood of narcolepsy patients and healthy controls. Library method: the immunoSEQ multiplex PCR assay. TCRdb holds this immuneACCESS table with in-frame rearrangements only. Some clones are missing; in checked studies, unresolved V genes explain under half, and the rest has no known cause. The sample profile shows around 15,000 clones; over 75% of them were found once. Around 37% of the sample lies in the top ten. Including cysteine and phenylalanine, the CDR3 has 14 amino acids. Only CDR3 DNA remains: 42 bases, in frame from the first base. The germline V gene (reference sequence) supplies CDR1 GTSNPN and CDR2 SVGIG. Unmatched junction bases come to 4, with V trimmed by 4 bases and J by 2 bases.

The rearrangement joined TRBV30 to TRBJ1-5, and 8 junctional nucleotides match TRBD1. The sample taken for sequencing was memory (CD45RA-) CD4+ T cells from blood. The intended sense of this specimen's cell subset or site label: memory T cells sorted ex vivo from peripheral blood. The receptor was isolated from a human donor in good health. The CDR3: CAWNAGGGNQPQHF. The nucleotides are TGTGCCTGGAATGCAGGGGGCGGCAATCAGCCCCAGCATTTT.